The 27 T cell receptor beta chains below come from one sample, sequenced in a study of cytomegalovirus exposure and HLA in healthy donors. With 60 Vbeta and 13 Jbeta primers, the PCR was carried out. Clones were read by immunoSEQ multiplex PCR, and TCRdb kept only the in-frame ones, dropping some. The profile shows 160,000 or so clones, 82% of them singletons. The sequenced sample was PBMCs. Source of these receptors: a man in his fifties in good health and CMV-seropositive.

Only one count was recorded for this clone. J is TRBJ2-7 and V is TRBV28, with 8 bases lining up with TRBD1. Germline values: CDR1 MDHEN, CDR2 SYDVKM. The CDR3 contains 15 residues. V lost 5 bases to trimming and J lost 1 base; unmatched junction nucleotides: 7. CDR3 amino acids: CASSPAGDRSYEQYF. Here the CDR3 DNA reads TGTGCCAGCAGTCCCGCAGGGGACAGGTCCTACGAGCAGTACTTC.

With regard to this clone: Other DNA variants within this sample encode the same CDR3. The J gene is TRBJ2-7, the V gene TRBV5-4; D is uncertain. The CDR3 runs 13 residues. The V gene lost 0 bases and the J gene lost 1 base, with 5 bases spanning the gap. Germline V lookup: CDR1 SGHNT, CDR2 YYREEE (reference sequence). The CDR3 nucleotides read TGTGCCAGCAGCTTGGGCAGTTCCTACGAGCAGTACTTC. Protein sequence: CASSLGSSYEQYF.

This chain joins TRBV19 and TRBJ2-7; D ambiguous. Trimming cost V 6 bases and J 1 base, with 7 bases left between them. This CDR3 contains 12 residues. Germline V CDR1 and CDR2: LNHDA, SQIVND (reference sequence). The DNA of the CDR3 is TGTGCCAGTAGCCACTGGTCCTACGAGCAGTACTTC. Protein: CASSHWSYEQYF.

This sequence joins TRBV11-3 and TRBJ2-1; a weak D match, TRBD1 (6 bases). There are 16 residues in the CDR3. Per the germline V gene, CDR1 is SGHNT and CDR2 is YENEEA. V gave up 5 bases and J gave up 1 base, with 15 bases separating them. This chain's CDR3 is CASSPAGGKSYNEQFF. The CDR3 DNA reads as TGTGCCAGCAGCCCAGCTGGGGGCAAATCCTACAATGAGCAGTTCTTC.

The V gene is TRBV28, the J gene TRBJ2-3; D uncertain. Germline V gives CDR1 MDHEN, CDR2 SYDVKM. The CDR3 extends over 14 amino acids. The V gene lost 4 bases and the J gene lost 2 bases, with 10 bases spanning the gap. CDR3 nucleotide sequence: TGTGCCAGCAGTTCGTCTAGAACCACAGATACGCAGTATTTT. Its protein product is CASSSSRTTDTQYF.

The CDR3 spells CASSLMRQTTQETQYF. The CDR3 nucleotides read TGTGCCAGCAGCTTAATGCGACAGACCACCCAAGAGACCCAGTACTTC. The chain carries TRBV7-9 and TRBJ2-5; the D gene is possibly TRBD1 (5 bases). Trimming took 2 bases from V and 1 from J, leaving 14 bases between them. The CDR3 is 16 amino acids. Germline CDR1 SEHNR, CDR2 FQNEAQ (reference sequence).

This clone is a singleton in its sample. This chain links TRBV7-6 with TRBJ1-5, with no clear D. There are 15 residues in the CDR3. The V end lost 1 base, the J end lost 5 bases, and 12 bases lay between the germline ends. The V gene's germline CDR1 is SGHVS and CDR2 FNYEAQ. CDR3 coding DNA: TGTGCCAGCAGCTTAGAGCCGGCGGGGTATCAGCCCCAGCATTTT. This gives the protein CASSLEPAGYQPQHF.

The chain employs TRBV23-1 and TRBJ2-7; a weak D match, TRBD1 (5 bases). TRBV23-1 is an open reading frame, and its role is uncertain. V shed 0 bases and J shed 1 base, with 13 bases lying between them. The CDR3 is made up of 16 amino acids. The CDR3 DNA follows: TGCGCCAGCAGTCAATCTCGCGTAGACAGTTCCTACGAGCAGTACTTC. As protein: CASSQSRVDSSYEQYF.

This chain uses TRBV5-1 with TRBJ2-1; possibly TRBD1 for D (6 bases). Germline V gene sequence: CDR1 SGHRS, CDR2 YFSETQ. CDR3 length: 14 amino acids. The V gene lost 4 bases and the J gene lost 9 bases, with 17 bases spanning the gap. CDR3 sequence: CASSIPGHPIEQFF. The CDR3 DNA reads as TGCGCCAGCAGCATCCCGGGACACCCAATTGAGCAGTTCTTC.

CDR3 sequence reads: CAWSGQGYGYTF. The DNA of the CDR3 is TGTGCCTGGAGTGGGCAGGGCTATGGCTACACCTTC. This chain uses TRBV30 with TRBJ1-2, with TRBD1 as a possible D gene (5 bases). The germline V gene encodes CDR1 GTSNPN and CDR2 SVGIG (reference sequence). Deletions cut 1 base from V and 4 bases from J, with 7 bases between. The CDR3 loop spans 12 amino acids.

The chain joins TRBV7-9 to TRBJ1-6; 7 bases fit TRBD1. Trimming at V came to 10 bases and at J to 5 bases, leaving 11 bases not matched to a gene. The CDR3 consists of 15 residues. Germline V gives CDR1 SEHNR, CDR2 FQNEAQ (reference sequence). Written as DNA, the CDR3 is TGTGCCATCACAATGGACAGGACAAATAATTCACCCCTCCACTTT. Translating gives CAITMDRTNNSPLHF.

This clone was detected a few times. V is TRBV5-4 and J is TRBJ2-5; tentative D call: TRBD1 (6 bases). Germline-derived CDR1 and CDR2 are SGHNT and YYREEE (reference sequence). This CDR3 has 14 residues. Trimming left V 4 bases short and J 2 bases short, with 12 bases between. CDR3 sequence (DNA): TGTGCCAGCAGCGTTGGACAGCAACAAGAGACCCAGTACTTC. Amino acids: CASSVGQQQETQYF.

In this sample, this clone turned up a few times. The J gene is TRBJ2-3, the V gene TRBV19; TRBD2 agrees at 10 bases. CDR1 is LNHDA, CDR2 SQIVND, per germline (reference sequence). The CDR3 loop spans 18 amino acids. V lost 2 bases to trimming and J lost 4 bases; unmatched junction nucleotides: 12. The DNA for the CDR3 is TGTGCCAGTAGTATAACCTCTCGGAGCGGGGGGGTGCCAGATACGCAGTATTTT. Protein sequence: CASSITSRSGGVPDTQYF.

This chain links TRBV30 with TRBJ1-2; unclear D gene. Germline V CDR1 and CDR2: GTSNPN, SVGIG (reference sequence). The CDR3 consists of 14 residues. V lost 0 bases to trimming and J lost 2 bases, with 10 bases between them. CDR3 nucleotide sequence: TGTGCCTGGAGTGTACTAGGCCGCAACTATGGCTACACCTTC. Amino acid sequence: CAWSVLGRNYGYTF.

The chain links TRBV19 to TRBJ1-5, with D maybe TRBD1 (5 bases). V was pared by 6 bases and J by 0 bases, with 6 bases between. The CDR3 loop spans 13 amino acids. Germline V gene sequence: CDR1 LNHDA, CDR2 SQIVND (reference sequence). The CDR3 region is CASSQGSNQPQHF. The CDR3 DNA sequence: TGTGCCAGTAGCCAGGGTAGCAATCAGCCCCAGCATTTT.

The rearrangement links TRBV7-6 to TRBJ1-2; TRBD1 agrees at 8 bases. Germline CDR1 is SGHVS and CDR2 is FNYEAQ. The CDR3 is 16 amino acids. The trim removed 5 bases at V and 0 bases at J, leaving 8 bases unmatched. The CDR3 sequence: CASSPRQGASNYGYTF. The CDR3 DNA is TGTGCCAGCAGCCCCAGGCAGGGGGCCTCTAACTATGGCTACACCTTC.

This clone was detected a few times. The chain links TRBV9 to TRBJ2-5; tentative D call: TRBD2 (6 bases). The CDR3 consists of 13 residues. Trimming stripped 6 bases from V and 3 bases from J, with 12 bases between. The germline gives CDR1 SGDLS, CDR2 YYNGEE. The CDR3 protein is CASTSGLEETQYF. The CDR3, as DNA: TGTGCCAGCACCTCGGGACTTGAAGAGACCCAGTACTTC. Combining the CDR3 with reference TRBV9 and TRBJ2-5 gives the whole variable domain DSGVTQTPKHLITATGQRVTLRCSPRSGDLSVYWYQQSLDQGLQFLIQYYNGEERAKGNILERFSAQQFPDLHSELNLSSLELGDSALYFCASTSGLEETQYFGPGTRLLVL.

The chain has TRBV5-5 and TRBJ1-2; D is possibly TRBD1 (5 bases). The V gene's germline CDR1 is SGHKS and CDR2 YYEKEE (reference sequence). V was clipped by 2 bases and J by 0 bases, with 11 bases between them. This CDR3 comprises 15 residues. CDR3 in DNA: TGTGCCAGCAGCTTTTCCGGGGGTGCTAACTATGGCTACACCTTC. This codes for CASSFSGGANYGYTF.

V usage is TRBV11-2 and J usage is TRBJ1-5; D is unclear. Trimming took off 3 bases at V and 0 bases at J, with 3 bases between the two ends. Germline-derived CDR1 and CDR2 are SGHAT and FQNNGV. The CDR3 has 13 amino acids. CDR3 amino acids: CASSFYSNQPQHF. CDR3 nucleotides: TGTGCCAGCAGCTTTTATAGCAATCAGCCCCAGCATTTT.

The chain is built from TRBV5-1 and TRBJ2-1; 9 bases line up with TRBD1. Germline loops: CDR1 SGHRS, CDR2 YFSETQ. The V and J ends lost 2 bases and 7 bases, in that order; junction bases with no gene match: 1. There are 13 residues in the CDR3. CDR3 protein: CASSFGTGNEQFF. For the CDR3, the DNA is TGCGCCAGCAGCTTCGGGACAGGGAATGAGCAGTTCTTC.

This rearrangement joins TRBV6-5 to TRBJ1-2; D not certain. The CDR3 has 12 residues. The V gene's germline CDR1 is MNHEY and CDR2 SVGAGI. V lost 5 bases, J lost 5 bases, and 9 bases lay in between. CDR3 sequence: CASSRLGYGYTF. CDR3 sequence (DNA): TGTGCCAGCAGTCGGCTCGGGTATGGCTACACCTTC.

Only a few counts were recorded for this clone. The chain carries TRBV5-6 and TRBJ1-3, with unresolved D. CDR3 length: 15 residues. Germline CDR1 reads SGHDT; CDR2 reads YYEEEE. The V and J ends lost 0 bases and 0 bases respectively, with 7 bases between them. CDR3 protein: CASSLGLSSGNTIYF. CDR3 in DNA: TGTGCCAGCAGCTTGGGACTGAGCTCTGGAAACACCATATATTTT.

This chain uses TRBV7-3 with TRBJ1-2, with D maybe TRBD1 (5 bases). The CDR3 covers 16 residues. Trimming left V 6 bases short and J 0 bases short, with 17 bases between. Germline CDR1 is SGHTA and CDR2 is FQGTGA. Written as DNA, the CDR3 is TGTGCCAGCAGGATTTCGGGGGGGATCCCTAACTATGGCTACACCTTC. Translating it yields CASRISGGIPNYGYTF.

The chain is built from TRBV5-4 and TRBJ1-1, with 9 bases lining up with TRBD1. The CDR3 is 16 residues long. Per germline, CDR1 SGHNT and CDR2 YYREEE (reference sequence). J was trimmed by 3 bases and V by 6 bases; bases with no gene match: 12. The CDR3 DNA reads TGTGCCAGCACTTCCCCCAGACAGGGGGTGGACACTGAAGCTTTCTTT. Protein product: CASTSPRQGVDTEAFF.

The chain recombines TRBV5-1 with TRBJ2-7; the D gene is possibly TRBD2 (5 bases). Trimming removed 2 bases from V and 5 bases from J, with 14 bases in between. This CDR3 comprises 14 residues. Per germline, CDR1 SGHRS and CDR2 YFSETQ. This CDR3 is CASSFSGADNEQYF. The CDR3 DNA reads as TGCGCCAGCAGCTTCAGCGGAGCCGACAACGAGCAGTACTTC. The full variable domain, with the rest looked up from reference TRBV5-1 and TRBJ2-7, is KAGVTQTPRYLIKTRGQQVTLSCSPISGHRSVSWYQQTPGQGLQFLFEYFSETQRNKGNFPGRFSGRQFSNSRSEMNVSTLELGDSALYLCASSFSGADNEQYFGPGTRLTVT.

The chain joins TRBV6-1 to TRBJ1-5; 12 bases are shared with TRBD1. This CDR3 is built from 15 residues. Germline CDR1 and CDR2: MNHNS and SASEGT. J lost 6 bases, V lost 5 bases, and 5 bases had no gene match. CDR3 nucleotide sequence: TGTGCCAGCAGTTGGGGACAGGGGGCCGTTCAGCCCCAGCATTTT. It specifies CASSWGQGAVQPQHF.

The rearrangement joins TRBV6-6 to TRBJ2-7; TRBD1 matches 10 bases. Germline loops: CDR1 MNHNY, CDR2 SVGAGI (reference sequence). Unmatched junction bases numbered 7, after V lost 8 bases and J lost 3 bases. The CDR3 has 14 amino acids. The CDR3 sequence: CASRGGQGIYEQYF. CDR3 nucleotide sequence: TGTGCCAGCCGGGGGGGACAGGGGATCTACGAGCAGTACTTC.